A single sample gave rise to the 7 T cell receptor beta chains below, sequenced in a study of sequential checkpoint blockade in melanoma. Method: immunoSEQ multiplex PCR; TCRdb's copy keeps in-frame clones and lacks some. This sample yields fewer than 5,500 clones, of which more than 20% are seen a single time; 7.5% to 10% belongs to the top ten. Treatment of the sample: randomized to nivolumab then ipilimumab (arm A) or the reverse (arm B). Specimen: tumor tissue (inferred from file names), collected from a patient given nivolumab and ipilimumab in sequence. The receptor source for this set is a human donor with melanoma.

This chain connects TRBV2 to TRBJ2-3; TRBD2 aligns across 9 bases. The CDR3 sequence is 13 residues long. The germline V gene encodes CDR1 SNHLY and CDR2 FYNNEI. V gave up 8 bases and J gave up 5 bases; unmatched junction bases: 5. The CDR3, as DNA: TGTGCCAGCCAGGCGGGGGGGGGAGATACGCAGTATTTT. This encodes CASQAGGGDTQYF.

This clone has only a few counts. The gene calls are TRBV19 and TRBJ1-5, with a weak D call TRBD1 (5 bases). CDR1 and CDR2 from the germline V gene are LNHDA and SQIVND (reference sequence). V dropped 3 bases and J dropped 7 bases, with 7 bases sitting between them. This CDR3 spans 12 amino acids. The CDR3 loop is CASSIRDQPQHF. The CDR3 nucleotides read TGTGCCAGTAGTATCAGGGACCAGCCCCAGCATTTT.

This clone was counted only a few times. J is TRBJ2-7 and V is TRBV15; 7 nucleotides match TRBD2. CDR1 and CDR2 (germline): LNHNV, YYDKDF (reference sequence). V lost 4 bases to trimming and J lost 3 bases; unmatched junction nucleotides: 18. This CDR3 spans 18 amino acids. CDR3 sequence: CATSKGEGFGGSFYEQYF. CDR3 DNA: TGTGCCACCAGCAAAGGTGAGGGTTTTGGCGGGAGTTTCTACGAGCAGTACTTC.

This chain uses TRBV12-2 with TRBJ1-3; TRBD1 is the table's D call, not checked against the DNA. TRBV12-2 is shown as a pseudogene. The CDR3 contains 17 residues. CDR3 protein: CATPGTGARSSGNTIYF. The DNA of the CDR3 is TGTGCCACCCCGGGGACAGGGGCCCGATCCTCTGGAAACACCATATATTTT.

This clone appeared many times. This chain joins TRBV11-3 and TRBJ2-7; possibly TRBD1 for D (6 bases). The germline V gene encodes CDR1 SGHNT and CDR2 YENEEA. The CDR3 runs to 16 residues. V lost 4 bases, J lost 3 bases, and 19 bases lay in between. In DNA, the CDR3 is TGTGCCAGCAGCTCCCTATCCTCTGACAGGCGCTACGAGCAGTACTTC. The encoded protein is CASSSLSSDRRYEQYF. The entire variable domain, with the rest obtained from reference TRBV11-3 and TRBJ2-7, is as follows: EAGVVQSPRYKIIEKKQPVAFWCNPISGHNTLYWYLQNLGQGPELLIRYENEEAVDDSQLPKDRFSAERLKGVDSTLKIQPAELGDSAVYLCASSSLSSDRRYEQYFGPGTRLTVT.

This clone appeared a few times. The J gene is TRBJ1-4, the V gene TRBV6-8, with D uncertain. Germline V gives CDR1 MNHGY, CDR2 SAAAGT. The CDR3 runs 15 residues. Trimming stripped 5 bases from V and 3 bases from J, with 13 bases between. CDR3 sequence (DNA): TGTGCCAGCAGTCGCCCGGGTTGGTCTAATGAAAAACTGTTTTTT. Encoded protein: CASSRPGWSNEKLFF.

Only a few counts were recorded for this clone. The chain joins TRBV11-3 to TRBJ2-5; 9 bases agree with TRBD1. The germline CDR1 and CDR2 sequences are SGHNT and YENEEA. V shed 4 bases, J shed 7 bases, and the junction held 10 bases outside the gene matches. This CDR3 region has 15 residues. CDR3 sequence reads: CASSWGTGRGVTQYF. The CDR3 DNA reads TGTGCCAGCAGCTGGGGGACAGGGCGAGGGGTGACCCAGTACTTC.